What follows is one T cell receptor beta chain and its context. Its cognate antigen has yet to be identified. Base qualities are missing; no much larger clone stands one base away. The sample comes from a study of EBV T-cell therapy then PD-1 blockade in nasopharyngeal carcinoma (dated by TCRdb to the early 2020s). Genomic DNA was extracted from sorted cells using the Qiagen DNeasy Kit. Deep sequencing of the TCR beta chain was done on the immunoSEQ platform. The authors processed their data as follows. The immunoSEQ Analyzer software was used to analyze the repertoire data. TCRdb obtained this table from immuneACCESS and retained in-frame rearrangements with V and J assigned. These tables miss some clones; where compared with another copy, unresolved V genes account for less than half of the shortfall, and the remainder is unexplained. The V and J calls and clone size are taken from that table; D and trimming were inferred from the DNA. For this sample the table gives about 17,000 clones, of which approximately 88% were detected only once. In total, the top ten clones hold around 28% of the sample.

Germline trimming amounts to 2 bases on V and 5 bases on J, with 7 as the count of junction bases outside the gene matches. CDR1 and CDR2 were assigned from the germline V gene (reference sequence) as SGHKS and YYEKEE. The CDR3, from cysteine to phenylalanine, totals 15 residues. The kept DNA is CDR3 alone, 45 bases in frame from the first base. This sample's treatment or condition label indicates: AdE1-LMPpoly-expanded autologous EBV-specific T-cell therapy followed by anti-PD-1 nivolumab. The chain uses TRBV5-5 and TRBJ2-3, and TRBD2 aligns with 8 junction nucleotides. Sequences were derived from CD8+ T cells from blood, sampled at day 0 from a patient whose treatment included autologous EBV-specific T cells and nivolumab. This TCR derives from a man aged 40-50 years with nasopharyngeal carcinoma. The CDR3 is CASSFSRGALDTQYF. The DNA sequence is as follows: TGTGCCAGCAGCTTTTCGCGGGGGGCCCTAGATACGCAGTATTTT.